The text below deals with one T cell receptor beta chain. It has no known antigen specificity. The record has no base qualities; no much larger clone is one base away. The cohort comprised some 680 healthy bone marrow donors. At the time of sampling, every cohort member was nominally healthy, though immune exposures that went unrecorded were likely present. The donor tested CMV seropositive and was one of the 289 seropositive cohort members. A peripheral blood sample was collected from each donor, and TCR beta sequencing was performed on peripheral blood mononuclear cells. Genomic DNA was extracted from the blood cell samples with the Qiagen DNeasy Blood Extraction Kit. The sample belongs to a study of cytomegalovirus exposure and HLA in healthy donors (dated by TCRdb to 2015 to 2018). Broadly, across the study: In an earlier analysis of some 610 of the donors, around 300 Gb of sequence data and 100 million or so unique TCR beta sequences from approximately 180 million T cells were reported. Roughly 300 gigabases of sequencing data and approximately 85 million unique TCR sequences were included in an early release covering several hundred HLA-typed donors. Of the roughly 400 genotyped donors, approximately 81% were placed in the genetic ancestry cluster associated with self-reported Caucasian donors. The study was designed to test whether signatures of past pathogen exposure could be identified by cataloging public T cell receptors. The study used immunosequencing to profile the T cell repertoires of 670 or so subjects and linked those repertoires to cytomegalovirus serostatus. In addition to the first cohort of 666 subjects, a separate validation cohort of 120 different subjects was used. To predict cytomegalovirus infection status, the study brought together high-throughput TCR immunosequencing, statistical association of individual TCRs with disease status, and machine learning. A later analysis re-analyzed previously published TCR beta repertoires from about 730 donors and added high-resolution HLA genotyping to study TCR occurrence patterns. The later analysis used no new phenotypic data to find candidate immune exposures, relying instead on TCR beta sequences and their occurrence across donors. An earlier analysis of several hundred of the donors applied high-throughput TCR beta sequencing to assess whether each TCR beta V gene segment acted as functional or pseudogenic. Alongside the repertoire data, information on donor age, sex, ethnicity and CMV serostatus was compiled. A later genetic analysis took genome-wide SNP genotypes for about three fifths of the 666 donors and used that subset as a discovery cohort. Every discovery cohort repertoire had been produced on one sequencing platform. HLA typing covered class I and class II loci at four-digit resolution. The number of donors typed differed by locus, with roughly 620-630 for A, B, C, DRB1 and DQB1, 522 for DQA1, over 600 for DPA1, and some 470 for DPB1. About five DR-DQ haplotypes were handled as single units for association and clustering because linkage in the cohort was strong. Across 398 genotyped donors of the cohort, an average of approximately 240,000 unique TCR beta nucleotide sequences per donor were sequenced, and roughly a sixth of those sequences were non-productive. Points the paper makes about the study in general: Linkage disequilibrium might explain the correlated functional status among segregating V segments, but an unknown experimental factor could not be ruled out. Immune exposure information for the cohort was limited to CMV serostatus. Most CMV-associated TCR beta chains appeared to be HLA-restricted in a later analysis, and the HLA associations seemed to be driven largely by CMV exposure. In vitro tests confirmed that a few of the cytomegalovirus-associated TCR beta chains recognize cytomegalovirus antigens. Cytomegalovirus status was reported to be diagnosed by the classifier with high specificity and sensitivity in both the original and validation cohorts. A cluster of highly shared sequence variants was judged likely to be a technical artifact of the sequencing pipeline. In a later genetic analysis, fewer N-insertions in productive TCRs were reported among donors in an Asian-associated ancestry cluster than the approximately 670-donor mean. At a false discovery rate of 0.05, a later analysis linked 15,000 to 20,000 TCR beta sequences to specific HLA alleles. A further reported finding was that TCR beta sequences accurately predicted the HLA-A and HLA-B alleles for most subjects in the first cohort. Roughly uniform sequencing depth across donors was assumed in presence/absence analyses, although this assumption may not hold. While some public TCRs were present in many individuals, most TCR sequences turned up only very rarely across donors. Some IMGT-functional V segments, including TRBV6-2 and TRBV6-3, could not be distinguished by the 87-base-pair reads and were therefore excluded. When HLA alleles, especially DR and DQ, strongly co-occurred, TCR associations were difficult to assign to individual alleles. The earlier analysis of about 600 of the donors excluded approximately 17 rarely observed V segments, including chromosome 9 orphons, because counts were too low. A total of about 180 TCR beta chains were listed by the study as associated with cytomegalovirus. V-gene and J-gene trimming of TCR beta chains was associated with a missense DCLRE1C variant in a later genetic analysis, and the association was replicated in an independent cohort. According to the authors, the approach could potentially be generalized to other disease states and immunological phenotypes. An earlier analysis of roughly 570 of the donors showed that most TCR beta V segments appeared in productive rearrangements either about 87% or about 30% of the time, which broadly matched IMGT annotations. In a later analysis, several top co-occurrence clusters were reported to appear linked to parvovirus B19, influenza, CMV and Epstein-Barr virus. In a later analysis, the rate of TCR association differed among HLA loci, with DRB1 alleles having the most associated TCRs and HLA-C alleles having the fewest. Compared with equally common non-associated chains, HLA-associated TCR beta chains in a later analysis were more clonally expanded and had lower generation probabilities. This cohort had only TCR beta chains sequenced, and the lack of alpha or paired-chain data limited which features could be detected. Because some donors lacked HLA typing at each locus, the association tests relied only on the typed subset.

The library was made by the immunoSEQ multiplex PCR assay. For the multiplex PCR, a mixture combining 60 forward primers for TCR Vbeta segments and 13 reverse primers for TCR Jbeta segments was used. A multiplex PCR assay on genomic DNA amplified the CDR3 region of rearranged TCR beta genes. On the Illumina HiSeq System, the amplified TCR beta libraries were sequenced as 87-base-pair reads. As for the original processing: A later analysis counted about 76 million unique TCR beta chains across the 640 or so repertoires, and some 11 million of these chains were shared by at least two donors. Raw reads were error-corrected and collapsed into unique sequences by a nearest-neighbor algorithm in which closely related sequences were merged to remove PCR and sequencing errors. Alignment of CDR3 sequences to IMGT reference sequences was used to assign V, D and J gene segments. For a sequence to be retained, a match of at least six nucleotides to both a V gene segment and a J gene segment was required. A rearrangement counted as productive if the CDR3 had no stop codons and remained in frame with V and J, and every other rearrangement counted as non-productive. Following IMGT convention, CDR3 was defined as the stretch from the second conserved V-encoded cysteine up to the conserved J-encoded phenylalanine. The earlier analysis of 587 of the donors excluded sequences that lacked an unambiguous match to a single V gene segment. An earlier analysis of 500 to 700 of the donors classified V segments as functional when productive rearrangements were above 56.7% and as segregating when the standard deviation between donors was above 5%. A statistical classification framework was built to diagnose cytomegalovirus status from the catalog of TCR beta chain sequences. In a later analysis, V and J genes were assigned by comparing TCR nucleotide sequences against IMGT/GENE-DB human TR gene sequences. In a later analysis, CDR3 sequences and most-parsimonious VDJ recombination scenarios were assigned using the TCRdist pipeline. A later analysis defined each TCR beta chain by its CDR3 amino acid sequence plus V-gene family, and excluded reads lacking a unique V-gene family. As a way to deal with suspected cross-contamination and a sequencing artifact, a later analysis dropped hundreds of nucleotide sequences that were highly shared and had low generation probability. In a later analysis, a clonal expansion index for each public chain was calculated from normalized within-repertoire ranks of inferred template counts. In a later analysis, generation probabilities were computed with a VDJ recombination model fitted to out-of-frame rearrangements, and the resulting probabilities were checked against IGoR. In a later analysis, hypergeometric tests were used to score TCR-TCR, TCR-HLA and TCR-CMV co-occurrence, with a repertoire-size bias correction applied to TCR pairs. In a later analysis, false discovery rates were estimated by permuting HLA or CMV assignments 20 times. A later analysis grouped co-occurring TCRs with DBSCAN, adding TCRdist sequence similarity when clustering within HLA-allele-positive subsets. For co-occurrence clustering, repertoires with fewer than 30,000 or more than 120,000 public chains were excluded, along with about five repertoires with anomalous nucleotide sharing. TCRdb mirrors the immuneACCESS table, restricted to in-frame sequences. Some clones are absent from its copies; in checked studies, under half trace to an unresolved V gene, and the reason for the others is unknown. V and J calls and clone size come straight from that table; D and trimming were deduced from the DNA. The sample table shows approximately 120,000 clones, and 75% to 85% are seen once. The ten largest clonotypes hold under 9.5% of the sample.

The CDR3 numbers 16 residues from cysteine through phenylalanine. Solely the CDR3 DNA is kept, with 48 bases framed from the first base. The germline V gene encodes CDR1 SNHLY and CDR2 FYNNEI. V lost 6 bases and J lost 8 bases, and the count of bases not matched to a germline gene is 14. This receptor was taken from a woman in her fifties or sixties in good health and CMV-seropositive. The specimen sequenced was PBMCs. The sequence joins TRBV2 to TRBJ1-2, with TRBD1 identical over 11 junction bases. CDR3 sequence: CASSDTRDRGGGGYTF. The DNA sequence reads TGTGCCAGCAGCGATACCCGGGACAGGGGGGGAGGGGGCTACACCTTC.